This TCR beta chain derives from a study of blood T cell repertoires in COVID-19. Trimming removed 7 bases from V and 7 bases from J; junction bases left unmatched: 14. Germline assignment: CDR1 SQVTM and CDR2 ANQGSEA. CDR3 length equals 14 residues. Here immunoSEQ multiplex PCR was the method, and the copy in TCRdb shows in-frame clones only, minus some. In the table there are 100,000 to 150,000 clones, approximately 86% of which are singletons. The clonotype originates from a woman aged 50 to 65 who had recovered from COVID-19. The specimen sequenced was PBMCs or T cells enriched from blood (not recorded which). The V gene is TRBV29-1, the J gene TRBJ2-7; 9 bases are shared with TRBD1. Here the CDR3 DNA reads TGCAGCGCCCTAACCGGGACAGGGACCTTGGAGCAGTACTTC. The encoded protein is CSALTGTGTLEQYF.